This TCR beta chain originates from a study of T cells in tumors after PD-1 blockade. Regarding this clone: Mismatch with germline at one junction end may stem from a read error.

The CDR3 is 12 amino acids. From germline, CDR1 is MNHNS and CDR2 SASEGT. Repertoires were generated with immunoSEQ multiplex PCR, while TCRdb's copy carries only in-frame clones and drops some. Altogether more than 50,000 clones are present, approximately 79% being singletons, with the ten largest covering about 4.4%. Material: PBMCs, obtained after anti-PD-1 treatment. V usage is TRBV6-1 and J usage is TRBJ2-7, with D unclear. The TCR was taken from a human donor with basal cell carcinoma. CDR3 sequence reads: CASSEVPGLRHF. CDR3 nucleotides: TGTGCCAGCAGTGAAGTCCCCGGCCTCAGGCACTTC.